This TCR beta chain stems from a study of T-cell reconstitution after alpha-beta-depleted transplantation in children. This clonotype occurred many times. The antigen is undetermined. TCRbeta library construction was performed incorporating unique molecular identifiers. TCRdb called the PCR reads again in MiXCR, with one record for every CDR3 protein. Among about 170,000 distinct CDR3 sequences listed, roughly 10% were seen once. V lost 5 bases and J lost 6, with 14 bases in between. This CDR3 is built from 13 residues. Germline V lookup: CDR1 SEHNR, CDR2 FQNEAQ (reference sequence). Overall study results and limits: Expanded graft clones, several hundred of them, were reportedly the source of alpha-beta T cells about two months after transplant.

The source of this sequence is a boy younger than 10 with acute myeloid leukemia, due to receive a stem cell transplant. The chain couples TRBV7-9 to TRBJ2-7; D is ambiguous. This specimen consisted of PBMCs, obtained before TCRalphabeta/CD19-depleted stem cell transplant. DNA of the CDR3: TGTGCCAGCAGCCAAGGGAATCCGACCGAGCAGTACTTC. Protein sequence: CASSQGNPTEQYF. Full variable domain (rest looked up from reference TRBV7-9 and TRBJ2-7): DTGVSQNPRHKITKRGQNVTFRCDPISEHNRLYWYRQTLGQGPEFLTYFQNEAQLEKSRLLSDRFSAERPKGSFSTLEIQRTEQGDSAMYLCASSQGNPTEQYFGPGTRLTVT.